The rows below give T cell receptor beta chains drawn from one sample of a study of shared clonotypes between healthy human individuals. TCRdb's copy holds only in-frame clones and misses some; the assay was immunoSEQ multiplex PCR. The sample records around 1 million clones, approximately 80% being singletons. Sequenced material: memory CD4+ T cells sorted from blood. Receptors originate from a young man in good health. CDR3s include the opening cysteine and the closing phenylalanine or tryptophan. Each record gives: V gene, J gene, CDR3 length, D gene, clone size, CDR3 DNA, CDR3 protein. The D gene is left open where the match is weak. A clone size is listed for some rows: how often the clone was seen (once, few, many), or a class if it is expanded.

TRBV7-3	TRBJ2-1	15	.	.	TGTGCCAGCAGCCCTCTAGCAACTTCCTACAATGAGCAGTTCTTC	CASSPLATSYNEQFF
TRBV28	TRBJ1-2	15	.	.	TGTGCCAGCAGTTTAGAGGCGGGCGGTAACTATGGCTACACCTTC	CASSLEAGGNYGYTF
TRBV18	TRBJ2-3	14	TRBD1	.	TGTGCCAGCTCACCACGGCAGGGGGCAGATACGCAGTATTTT	CASSPRQGADTQYF
TRBV7-3	TRBJ2-2	15	TRBD1	.	TGTGCCAGCAGCTTCAATCAGGGGGCAACCGGGGAGCTGTTTTTT	CASSFNQGATGELFF
TRBV29-1	TRBJ1-5	14	.	.	TGCAGCGCCTCGCTGGGCGGGGGCAATCAGCCCCAGCATTTT	CSASLGGGNQPQHF
TRBV10-2	TRBJ1-5	12	.	few	TGCGCCAGTCAAGATTCCAATCAGCCCCAGCATTTT	CASQDSNQPQHF
TRBV30	TRBJ1-1	14	.	.	TGTGCCTGGAGTTTTGGACAGACGAACACTGAAGCTTTCTTT	CAWSFGQTNTEAFF
TRBV5-1	TRBJ1-5	14	.	.	TGCGCCAGCAGCTTGTCGGGCCAAAATCAGCCCCAGCATTTT	CASSLSGQNQPQHF
TRBV6-1	TRBJ2-7	13	.	.	TGTGCCAGCGGGGCAGGGAGGCACTACGAGCAGTACTTC	CASGAGRHYEQYF
TRBV30	TRBJ2-1	13	.	.	TGTGCCTGGAGTGTACTGGACTACAATGAGCAGTTCTTC	CAWSVLDYNEQFF
TRBV5-6	TRBJ1-6	15	TRBD1	.	TGTGCCAGCACCCTCCGGGACAGCTATAATTCACCCCTCCACTTT	CASTLRDSYNSPLHF
TRBV9	TRBJ2-3	16	TRBD1	.	TGTGCCAGCAGCGTAGCTGGGGACAGGGTCACAGATACGCAGTATTTT	CASSVAGDRVTDTQYF
TRBV18	TRBJ2-1	15	.	.	TGTGCCAGCTCTGAGTTACAGGGAAGGTCTAATGAGCAGTTCTTC	CASSELQGRSNEQFF
TRBV11-2	TRBJ2-1	16	TRBD2	.	TGTGCCAGCAGCTCACGACTAGCGGACTCCTACAATGAGCAGTTCTTC	CASSSRLADSYNEQFF
TRBV6-5	TRBJ2-7	16	TRBD1	few	TGTGCCAGCAGTTACGCTCCGGGACAGAGTACCTACGAGCAGTACTTC	CASSYAPGQSTYEQYF
TRBV30	TRBJ1-5	13	.	.	TGTGCCTGGAGTCTTACCGCGGGTCAGCCCCAGCATTTT	CAWSLTAGQPQHF
TRBV10-3	TRBJ2-5	11	.	.	TGTGCCATCAGTGAGCTTGAGACCCAGTACTTC	CAISELETQYF
TRBV7-9	TRBJ1-5	15	.	.	TGTGCCAGCAGCCAGGACGCTCATAGCAATCAGCCCCAGCATTTT	CASSQDAHSNQPQHF
TRBV30	TRBJ2-4	15	.	.	TGTGCCTGGAGTGGCCAAGGGGTAGGGATATACATTCAGTACTTC	CAWSGQGVGIYIQYF
TRBV18	TRBJ1-5	13	.	.	TGTGCCAGCACGGGGGATAGCAATCAGCCCCAGCATTTT	CASTGDSNQPQHF
TRBV9	TRBJ1-1	13	.	once	TGTGCCAGCAGCCCCCGGGGGGGCACTGAAGCTTTCTTT	CASSPRGGTEAFF
TRBV27	TRBJ1-6	15	.	.	TGTGCCAGCAGTCGGGGGGGAATCTCCCTTTCACCCCTCCACTTT	CASSRGGISLSPLHF
TRBV5-1	TRBJ2-6	14	.	.	TGCGCCAGCAAATCCCTCTCTGGGGCCAACGTCCTGACTTTC	CASKSLSGANVLTF
TRBV30	TRBJ2-7	15	TRBD1	.	TGTGCCTGGAGTCTTCGACAGGGGTCCTTCGTCGAGCAGTACTTC	CAWSLRQGSFVEQYF
TRBV18	TRBJ2-1	16	TRBD2	.	TGTGCCAGCTCACCACGTACTAGCGTGGGCTACAATGAGCAGTTCTTC	CASSPRTSVGYNEQFF
TRBV6-5	TRBJ2-2	15	.	.	TGTGCCAGCAGCACCAGGCCAGCGAACACCGGGGAGCTGTTTTTT	CASSTRPANTGELFF
TRBV5-8	TRBJ2-7	13	.	.	TGTGCCAGCAGCTTGGTGGCGAACTACGAGCAGTACTTC	CASSLVANYEQYF
TRBV28	TRBJ1-2	12	.	few	TGTGCCAGCAGTTTATTTAACTATGGCTACACCTTC	CASSLFNYGYTF
TRBV7-2	TRBJ1-4	15	.	.	TGTGCCAGCAGCTTAAACAGGGTCTCTAATGAAAAACTGTTTTTT	CASSLNRVSNEKLFF
TRBV29-1	TRBJ2-3	12	.	.	TGCAGCGTTGACAGGGGGGCAGATACGCAGTATTTT	CSVDRGADTQYF
TRBV5-1	TRBJ1-1	14	TRBD1	.	TGCGCCAGCAGAGGGGGCCTAGCGAACACTGAAGCTTTCTTT	CASRGGLANTEAFF
TRBV6-5	TRBJ1-2	13	.	.	TGTGCCAGCAGTAAGGACAGTCTCTATGGCTACACCTTC	CASSKDSLYGYTF
TRBV9	TRBJ1-5	15	.	.	TGTGCCAGCAGCGTATCAACGGGGAACAATCAGCCCCAGCATTTT	CASSVSTGNNQPQHF
TRBV19	TRBJ2-7	17	TRBD2	.	TGTGCCAGTAGTACCCGGACTAGCGGGAGGGCATCCCACGAGCAGTACTTC	CASSTRTSGRASHEQYF
TRBV5-4	TRBJ1-1	14	TRBD1	.	TGTGCCAGCAGCGTGACAGGGGTGTCGGTTGATGCTTTCTTT	CASSVTGVSVDAFF
TRBV18	TRBJ2-7	14	.	.	TGTGCCAGCTCACCCGGAGACGGGCCCTACGAGCAGTACTTC	CASSPGDGPYEQYF
TRBV11-3	TRBJ2-7	13	.	.	TGTGCCAGCAGCTTAGGGGGGGGCCACGAGCAGTACTTC	CASSLGGGHEQYF
TRBV18	TRBJ2-7	13	TRBD1	once	TGTGCCAGCTCACCGGGACAGGGTAACGAGCAGTACTTC	CASSPGQGNEQYF
TRBV6-6	TRBJ1-5	15	TRBD1	.	TGTGCCAGCAGTCCCGGGACAGGGTTCGGTCAGCCCCAGCATTTT	CASSPGTGFGQPQHF
TRBV19	TRBJ1-1	14	.	.	TGTGCCAGTAGTGCCGGGATTTGGTACACTGAAGCTTTCTTT	CASSAGIWYTEAFF
TRBV6-5	TRBJ1-1	13	.	few	TGTGCCAGCAGTTACTCAAGACAGGCTGAAGCTTTCTTT	CASSYSRQAEAFF
TRBV6-6	TRBJ2-1	14	.	.	TGTGCCAGCAAAGAAGGAAGCTCCTACAATGAGCAGTTCTTC	CASKEGSSYNEQFF
TRBV19	TRBJ1-1	14	.	few	TGTGCCAGTAGTATTGGTGCGGTGAACACTGAAGCTTTCTTT	CASSIGAVNTEAFF
TRBV7-3	TRBJ2-7	14	.	.	TGTGCCAGCAGTGAAAATATGAACAGCTACGAGCAGTACTTC	CASSENMNSYEQYF
TRBV10-3	TRBJ2-7	15	TRBD1	.	TGTGCCATCAGTGATTGGACAGGCGTCTCCTACGAGCAGTACTTC	CAISDWTGVSYEQYF
TRBV28	TRBJ2-7	15	.	.	TGTGCCAGCAGCCCTGGGGCAGTGACGAGCTACGAGCAGTACTTC	CASSPGAVTSYEQYF
TRBV5-1	TRBJ1-5	14	.	once	TGCGCCAGCAGCTTGGATGGAGGGTCGGAGCCCCAGCATTTT	CASSLDGGSEPQHF
TRBV28	TRBJ1-3	14	.	.	TGTGCCAGCAGTTTCGGACAGCGAGGAAACACCATATATTTT	CASSFGQRGNTIYF
TRBV6-1	TRBJ1-3	17	.	.	TGTGCCAGCAGTGAAGTGGGACCGCTAAGCTCTGGAAACACCATATATTTT	CASSEVGPLSSGNTIYF
TRBV6-1	TRBJ1-6	14	TRBD1	.	TGTGCCAGCAGTAAGCAGGGGGGAGGATCACCCCTCCACTTT	CASSKQGGGSPLHF
TRBV4-3	TRBJ2-5	18	TRBD1	.	TGCGCCAGCAGCCAGGGGGCGGACGGACAGGCCAGCCAAGAGACCCAGTACTTC	CASSQGADGQASQETQYF
TRBV10-3	TRBJ1-2	16	TRBD1	.	TGTGCCATCAGGCCCGGACAGGGGACAACCAACTATGGCTACACCTTC	CAIRPGQGTTNYGYTF
TRBV5-1	TRBJ1-1	15	TRBD1	once	TGCGCCAGCAGCTCGGCCGGGACAGGGGCCTCTGAAGCTTTCTTT	CASSSAGTGASEAFF
TRBV2	TRBJ1-6	16	.	.	TGTGCCAGCGGGATCTCCGGAGGGGGATCGAATTCACCCCTCCACTTT	CASGISGGGSNSPLHF
TRBV6-1	TRBJ2-6	16	TRBD1	once	TGTGCCAGCAGTGGGGGACAGGGGCCCGGGGCCAACGTCCTGACTTTC	CASSGGQGPGANVLTF